The 27 T cell receptor beta chains given below trace back to one sample, sequenced in a study of blood T cells in healthy people across ages. The authors ran a second PCR of roughly 6 to 12 cycles using a sample-barcoded 5' primer and a J-beta primer mix. TCRdb used MiXCR to reprocess the 5' RACE reads, holding one entry per CDR3 protein. Among over 500,000 distinct CDR3 sequences listed, 52% were seen once. What was sequenced was blood. These receptors all come from a woman aged 80 or over in good health.

This chain links TRBV19 with TRBJ1-2; D is ambiguous. V lost 6 bases to trimming and J lost 7 bases, with 21 bases between them. The CDR3 consists of 15 residues. Germline V CDR1 and CDR2: LNHDA, SQIVND (reference sequence). This CDR3 is CASSRTGGDNVGYTF. The DNA for the CDR3 is TGTGCCAGTAGCCGGACGGGAGGCGATAATGTTGGCTACACCTTC.

This clonotype occurred many times. This chain uses TRBV7-2 with TRBJ2-1; D is unresolved. Germline-derived CDR1 and CDR2 are SGHTA and FQGNSA. Trimming took 2 bases from V and 10 from J, leaving 15 bases between them. The CDR3 has 14 residues. In nucleotides, the CDR3 is TGTGCCAGCAGCTTAAACTGGGCCCTCGAAGAGCAGTTCTTC. It encodes CASSLNWALEEQFF.

This clonotype has only a few counts. This rearrangement joins TRBV4-1 to TRBJ2-2; 10 nucleotides agree with TRBD1. V was pared by 4 bases and J by 1 base, with 6 bases of the junction left unmatched. The CDR3 spans 17 residues. The germline V gene encodes CDR1 MGHRA and CDR2 YSYEKL. The DNA of the CDR3 is TGCGCCAGCAGCCGCCGAGGACAGGGGGAGAACACCGGGGAGCTGTTTTTT. Translation: CASSRRGQGENTGELFF.

The table lists this clonotype with many counts. The CDR3 is CASTLLAGSSNTQYF. The CDR3 region has the DNA TGTGCCAGCACCCTACTAGCGGGGAGTAGCAATACGCAGTATTTT. The chain joins TRBV7-9 to TRBJ2-3; 10 bases match TRBD2. The germline gives CDR1 SEHNR, CDR2 FQNEAQ (reference sequence). CDR3 length equals 15 residues. The V and J ends lost 7 bases and 7 bases, in that order; junction bases with no gene match: 11.

The chain recombines TRBV6-2 or TRBV6-3 with TRBJ1-6; possible D gene TRBD1, 5 bases. This CDR3 has 15 amino acids. The germline V gene encodes CDR1 MNHEY and CDR2 SVGEGT. Trimming stripped 8 bases from V and 5 bases from J, with 16 bases between. The CDR3 here is CASRTPGQDNSPLHF. CDR3 coding DNA: TGTGCCAGCCGGACACCTGGACAAGATAATTCACCCCTCCACTTT.

The rearrangement links TRBV10-3 to TRBJ1-1; D gene ambiguous. Per the germline V gene, CDR1 is ENHRY and CDR2 is SYGVKD. The length of the CDR3 is 14 residues. V was shortened by 3 bases and J by 1 base, with 9 bases between the two germline ends. DNA of the CDR3: TGTGCCATCAGTGATGAGGCGTCGAACACTGAAGCTTTCTTT. Translation gives CAISDEASNTEAFF.

This sequence joins TRBV11-2 and TRBJ2-5; tentatively, D is TRBD1 (5 bases). V dropped 4 bases and J dropped 11 bases, with 23 bases sitting between them. Germline values: CDR1 SGHAT, CDR2 FQNNGV. The CDR3 length is 15 residues. The CDR3 here is CASSSRQSLLHKQYF. The CDR3 DNA follows: TGTGCCAGCAGCTCCCGACAGAGCCTATTGCACAAGCAGTACTTC.

This clonotype is a singleton in its sample. This sequence joins TRBV27 and TRBJ2-5; either TRBD1 or TRBD2 may fit D (5 bases each). TRBJ2-4 matches the DNA end more closely, so the J call is doubtful. Per the germline V gene, CDR1 is MNHEY and CDR2 is SMNVEV (reference sequence). This CDR3 has 16 amino acids. CDR3 protein: CASSRGDILAKNIQYF. The CDR3 nucleotides read TGTGCCAGCAGCCGAGGGGATATCCTGGCCAAAAACATTCAGTACTTC.

This clonotype was seen a few times. The chain combines TRBV12-3 or TRBV12-4 with TRBJ2-5; 9 bases match TRBD1. The trim removed 3 bases at V and 4 bases at J, leaving 6 bases unmatched. The CDR3 totals 15 residues. Written as DNA, the CDR3 is TGTGCCAGCAGTTTTGGGACAGGGCGGAGAGAGACCCAGTACTTC. This encodes CASSFGTGRRETQYF.

The V call is TRBV27, the J call TRBJ1-6; no reliable D call. Germline CDR1 reads MNHEY; CDR2 reads SMNVEV (reference sequence). Trimming pared 2 bases from V and 0 bases from J, leaving 5 bases between. CDR3 length equals 15 residues. CDR3 bases: TGTGCCAGCAGTTTAAGGGCCTCCTATAATTCACCCCTCCACTTT. Translating gives CASSLRASYNSPLHF.

This clonotype was found a few times. The V and J genes are TRBV9 and TRBJ2-3, with 7 bases that match TRBD2. The CDR3 contains 17 residues. Unmatched junction bases numbered 11, after V lost 3 bases and J lost 1 base. CDR1 and CDR2 from the germline V gene are SGDLS and YYNGEE. CDR3 region: CASSDDPGGLGTDTQYF. The CDR3 nucleotides read TGTGCCAGCAGCGACGACCCCGGCGGACTAGGCACAGATACGCAGTATTTT.

This clonotype was seen a single time. This sequence joins TRBV21-1 and TRBJ2-4; TRBD1 reflects the table's D call only, with no check against the DNA. Near its end, the DNA agrees better with TRBJ2-5, so the J call may be wrong. TRBV21-1 is designated a pseudogene. This CDR3 region has 13 residues. CDR3 loop: CASTFEPGETQYF. In DNA, the CDR3 is TGTGCCAGCACGTTTGAGCCAGGGGAGACCCAGTACTTC.

J is TRBJ2-5 and V is TRBV20-1; D might be TRBD1 (5 bases). Trimming stripped 5 bases from V and 2 bases from J, with 12 bases between. Germline V gene sequence: CDR1 DFQATT, CDR2 SNEGSKA (reference sequence). The CDR3 spans 13 residues. The CDR3, as DNA: TGCAGTGCTGGCCTGGGGCCGCAAGAGACCCAGTACTTC. Amino acid sequence: CSAGLGPQETQYF.

A word on this clonotype: Sequence at one end of the junction differs from germline and may be a read error. The chain employs TRBV7-9 and TRBJ2-1; the match to TRBD2 covers 12 bases. There are 16 residues in the CDR3. CDR1 and CDR2 (germline): SEHNR, FQNEAQ (reference sequence). The DNA for the CDR3 is TGTGCCAGCAGCCTAGCGGGGGGGCTCGACTACAATGAGCAGTTCTTC. Translation: CASSLAGGLDYNEQFF.

With regard to this clonotype: This may arise from a read error, as a much more abundant clone is one base away. The chain links TRBV6-2 or TRBV6-3 to TRBJ2-1; D is perhaps TRBD2 (6 bases). This CDR3 contains 12 residues. The V end lost 6 bases, the J end lost 15 bases, and 18 bases lay between the germline ends. Germline values: CDR1 MNHEY, CDR2 SVGEGT. As DNA, the CDR3 is TGTGCCAGCAGGGACTTCGGGGGTCTAGTGTTCTTC. Amino acids: CASRDFGGLVFF.

This clonotype came up many times. The CDR3 region is CASSQGPGGVETQYF. CDR3 in DNA: TGTGCCAGCAGCCAAGGGCCAGGGGGTGTAGAGACCCAGTACTTC. This sequence joins TRBV4-2 and TRBJ2-5, with 7 bases that match TRBD1. After removal of 1 base from V and 4 bases from J, the junction contained 6 bases not matched to a gene. In germline, CDR1 is LGHNA, CDR2 YNFKEQ. The CDR3 runs 15 residues.

This clonotype was seen at least ten times. V and J are TRBV7-2 and TRBJ2-3; no clear D gene. The germline V gene has CDR1 SGHTA and CDR2 FQGNSA. The V end lost 1 base, the J end lost 3 bases, and 17 bases lay between the germline ends. This CDR3 is built from 17 residues. The CDR3 here is CASSLGGRARITDTQYF. CDR3 bases: TGTGCCAGCAGCTTAGGGGGTCGGGCCAGAATAACAGATACGCAGTATTTT.

The chain recombines TRBV29-1 with TRBJ2-2, with 8 bases matching TRBD2. Germline V gene sequence: CDR1 SQVTM, CDR2 ANQGSEA. This CDR3 region has 14 residues. V dropped 6 bases and J dropped 6; count of bases not matched to a gene: 9. Here the CDR3 reads CSVARGGGPGELFF. CDR3 DNA sequence: TGCAGCGTGGCCCGGGGGGGAGGTCCCGGGGAGCTGTTTTTT.

This clonotype was seen just once. This may come from a read error, since a much larger clone is one base off. J is TRBJ2-5 and V is TRBV5-1; 12 bases are a match to TRBD2. This CDR3 region has 15 residues. CDR1 is SGHRS and CDR2 is YFSETQ in the germline V gene. Losses at the gene ends were 6 bases for V and 11 bases for J; bases not matched to a gene: 14. CDR3 DNA sequence: TGCGCCAGCATCCCACTAGCGGGAGGAAAGAATGAGCAGTACTTC. This codes for CASIPLAGGKNEQYF.

This rearrangement joins TRBV11-2 to TRBJ2-3, with 8 positions matching TRBD1. Germline lookup yields CDR1 SGHAT and CDR2 FQNNGV. J lost 4 bases, V lost 5 bases, and 2 bases had no gene match. This CDR3 is built from 13 residues. The CDR3 region has the DNA TGTGCCAGCAGCCAGGGGGCCCCAGATACGCAGTATTTT. Its translation: CASSQGAPDTQYF.

CDR3 DNA sequence: TGCGCCAGCAGCCAAGAAGGTGCGGGGTATAGCAATCAGCCCCAGCATTTT. Amino acids: CASSQEGAGYSNQPQHF. The rearrangement uses TRBV4-1 and TRBJ1-5; D is unresolved. Germline assignment: CDR1 MGHRA and CDR2 YSYEKL. V lost 0 bases and J 0 bases, leaving 12 bases between the germline ends. The CDR3 loop spans 17 amino acids.

The chain links TRBV20-1 to TRBJ1-2; TRBD1 is a possible D gene (5 bases). This CDR3 is 13 amino acids long. CDR1 and CDR2 (germline): DFQATT, SNEGSKA (reference sequence). Trimming stripped 1 base from V and 1 base from J, with 7 bases between. As DNA, the CDR3 is TGCAGTGCTAGAGCAGGGAATAACTATGGCTACACCTTC. Residues: CSARAGNNYGYTF.

Details on this clonotype: This may arise from a read error, as a much more abundant clone is one base away. CDR3 sequence (DNA): TGCAGCGCCCTGACAGGAATTAGCTCCTACAATGAGCAGTTCTTC. Translating gives CSALTGISSYNEQFF. This rearrangement joins TRBV29-1 to TRBJ2-1, with D maybe TRBD1 (6 bases). From germline, CDR1 is SQVTM and CDR2 ANQGSEA. The V gene lost 7 bases and the J gene lost 0 bases, with 16 bases spanning the gap. The CDR3 is 15 amino acids.

This clonotype was seen only a few times. The CDR3 nucleotides read TGTGCCAGCAGTTCCCCCGGGACAGTTTCGTTTTTCGGGGAGCTGTTTTTT. This encodes CASSSPGTVSFFGELFF. The rearrangement joins TRBV12-3 or TRBV12-4 to TRBJ2-2, with 7 bases lining up with TRBD1. V gave up 4 bases and J gave up 7 bases; unmatched junction bases: 15. The CDR3 sequence is 17 residues long.

This clonotype was found many times. This sequence joins TRBV28 and TRBJ1-5; D possibly corresponds to TRBD1 (5 bases). The CDR3 has 14 amino acids. Germline V lookup: CDR1 MDHEN, CDR2 SYDVKM. V was trimmed by 8 bases and J by 8 bases, leaving 19 bases between them. CDR3: CASSGTSPVEPQHF. The CDR3 bases are TGTGCCAGCTCCGGGACTTCGCCTGTGGAGCCCCAGCATTTT.

In regard to this clonotype: A read error is possible here, since a much larger clone lies one base away. This chain uses TRBV6-6 with TRBJ2-7; 9 nucleotides match TRBD1. Germline V gene sequence: CDR1 MNHNY, CDR2 SVGAGI (reference sequence). CDR3 size: 13 residues. This CDR3 is CAGRGTGTYEQYF. In DNA form, the CDR3 reads TGTGCCGGCAGAGGGACAGGGACCTACGAGCAGTACTTC.

This clonotype was counted a few times. The chain combines TRBV5-1 with TRBJ2-2; 10 positions agree with TRBD1. The germline CDR1 and CDR2 sequences are SGHRS and YFSETQ. Unmatched junction bases numbered 10, after V lost 3 bases and J lost 5 bases. The CDR3 totals 17 residues. The CDR3 region is CASSSPRDRGVTGELFF. The CDR3 DNA follows: TGCGCCAGCAGCTCACCCCGGGACAGGGGTGTTACCGGGGAGCTGTTTTTT. The full variable domain, completed using reference TRBV5-1 and TRBJ2-2, is KAGVTQTPRYLIKTRGQQVTLSCSPISGHRSVSWYQQTPGQGLQFLFEYFSETQRNKGNFPGRFSGRQFSNSRSEMNVSTLELGDSALYLCASSSPRDRGVTGELFFGEGSRLTVL.